This entry lists 28 T cell receptor beta chains sequenced from one sample in a study of cytomegalovirus exposure and HLA in healthy donors (dated 2017 in TCRdb). The library was obtained by the immunoSEQ multiplex PCR assay. Sourced from immuneACCESS, this table was stored by TCRdb with only in-frame sequences that have V and J called. A share of the clones is absent; for the studies checked, an unresolved V gene accounts for under half, and the remainder has no known explanation. This sample is represented by about 82,000 clones; 85% to 95% of them were singletons. 0.65% to 0.8% of the sample goes to the ten largest clones. Sample: PBMCs. These receptors originate from a man aged 18 to 30 in good health and CMV-seronegative.

This chain links TRBV2 with TRBJ2-2; 10 nucleotides agree with TRBD1. V shed 5 bases, J shed 4 bases, and the junction held 4 bases outside the gene matches. Germline assignment: CDR1 SNHLY and CDR2 FYNNEI. The CDR3 sequence is 15 residues long. The CDR3 DNA follows: TGTGCCAGCAGTCGGGACAGGGGAGGCACCGGGGAGCTGTTTTTT. Its protein is CASSRDRGGTGELFF.

V is TRBV7-3 and J is TRBJ2-3; 9 bases fit TRBD2. This CDR3 spans 17 amino acids. Trimming took 1 base from V and 4 from J; bases not matched to a gene: 9. Germline V gene sequence: CDR1 SGHTA, CDR2 FQGTGA. The DNA for the CDR3 is TGTGCCAGCAGCTTAAACCCCGCGGGAGGGGTTTCAGATACGCAGTATTTT. Translated: CASSLNPAGGVSDTQYF.

The chain combines TRBV2 with TRBJ2-1; D possibly corresponds to TRBD2 (5 bases). CDR3 size: 11 residues. With 5 bases removed from V and 10 bases from J, the gap between germline ends came to 9 bases. Germline lookup yields CDR1 SNHLY and CDR2 FYNNEI. The CDR3 sequence is CASSTRREQFF. The CDR3 nucleotides are TGTGCCAGCAGTACTAGGAGGGAGCAGTTCTTC. The full variable domain, in which reference TRBV2 and TRBJ2-1 provide the parts outside the CDR3, is EPEVTQTPSHQVTQMGQEVILRCVPISNHLYFYWYRQILGQKVEFLVSFYNNEISEKSEIFDDQFSVERPDGSNFTLKIRSTKLEDSAMYFCASSTRREQFFGPGTRLTVL.

The rearrangement uses TRBV23-1 and TRBJ1-1; D gene ambiguous. TRBV23-1 is an ORF, with its function uncertain. The V end lost 0 bases, the J end lost 6 bases, and 14 bases lay between the germline ends. The CDR3 is made up of 15 amino acids. DNA of the CDR3: TGCGCCAGCAGTCAATCTGGCGGGGTTGGGTCTGAAGCTTTCTTT. Protein sequence: CASSQSGGVGSEAFF.

This chain joins TRBV4-1 and TRBJ2-2, with D hard to call. V was shortened by 4 bases and J by 1 base, with 10 bases between the two germline ends. The CDR3 has 15 residues. Germline-derived CDR1 and CDR2 are MGHRA and YSYEKL. The CDR3 is CASSLLTGNTGELFF. Written as DNA, the CDR3 is TGCGCCAGCAGCCTTTTGACGGGGAACACCGGGGAGCTGTTTTTT.

The rearrangement joins TRBV30 to TRBJ2-3; D call uncertain. The germline V gene has CDR1 GTSNPN and CDR2 SVGIG (reference sequence). CDR3 size: 13 residues. V dropped 1 base and J dropped 4 bases, with 9 bases sitting between them. CDR3 DNA: TGTGCCTGGAGTGGGTCGCGGCCAGATACGCAGTATTTT. It specifies CAWSGSRPDTQYF. The complete variable domain, with remaining parts taken from reference TRBV30 and TRBJ2-3, reads SQTIHQWPATLVQPVGSPLSLECTVEGTSNPNLYWYRQAAGRGLQLLFYSVGIGQISSEVPQNLSASRPQDRQFILSSKKLLLSDSGFYLCAWSGSRPDTQYFGPGTRLTVL.

V gene TRBV15 combines with J gene TRBJ2-5, with D possibly being TRBD1 (5 bases). Germline V lookup: CDR1 LNHNV, CDR2 YYDKDF (reference sequence). V dropped 1 base and J dropped 3 bases, with 9 bases sitting between them. This CDR3 comprises 14 residues. CDR3 bases: TGTGCCACCAGCAGAGTGATAGGGGAAGAGACCCAGTACTTC. This codes for CATSRVIGEETQYF.

This chain links TRBV5-6 with TRBJ1-2, with D possibly being TRBD1 (5 bases). This CDR3 is built from 14 residues. Trimming took off 0 bases at V and 4 bases at J, with 10 bases between the two ends. Germline CDR1 is SGHDT and CDR2 is YYEEEE. The CDR3 nucleotides are TGTGCCAGCAGCTTGGGGAGGGGCCTCTATGGCTACACCTTC. Translating it yields CASSLGRGLYGYTF.

The chain employs TRBV11-2 and TRBJ2-7; a possible D gene is TRBD1 (5 bases). Deletions cut 1 base from V and 1 base from J, with 8 bases between. Germline loops: CDR1 SGHAT, CDR2 FQNNGV. The CDR3 consists of 14 residues. CDR3 DNA: TGTGCCAGCAGCTTAGTTCAGGGATCCTACGAGCAGTACTTC. Translated: CASSLVQGSYEQYF.

This sequence joins TRBV28 and TRBJ1-4; 7 nucleotides align to TRBD1. Germline V gene sequence: CDR1 MDHEN, CDR2 SYDVKM. The CDR3 extends over 17 amino acids. Trimming at V came to 2 bases and at J to 5 bases, leaving 11 bases not matched to a gene. CDR3 coding DNA: TGTGCCAGCAGTTTAAGGGGGGTGGGGACAGTAAATGAAAAACTGTTTTTT. Translating gives CASSLRGVGTVNEKLFF.

The CDR3 DNA reads as TGTGCCAGCAGCGCGCAGCAAACAGGGTTCTACACCTTC. Translated, it gives CASSAQQTGFYTF. The V gene is TRBV7-9, the J gene TRBJ1-2, with D perhaps matching TRBD1 (6 bases). From germline, CDR1 is SEHNR and CDR2 FQNEAQ (reference sequence). The CDR3 extends over 13 amino acids. V was clipped by 5 bases and J by 10 bases, with 17 bases between them. The full variable domain, its missing parts supplied by reference TRBV7-9 and TRBJ1-2, is DTGVSQNPRHKITKRGQNVTFRCDPISEHNRLYWYRQTLGQGPEFLTYFQNEAQLEKSRLLSDRFSAERPKGSFSTLEIQRTEQGDSAMYLCASSAQQTGFYTFGSGTRLTVV.

The chain has TRBV30 and TRBJ1-2; TRBD1 aligns across 10 bases. After removal of 3 bases from V and 7 bases from J, the junction contained 14 bases not matched to a gene. The CDR3 has 16 residues. The germline gives CDR1 GTSNPN, CDR2 SVGIG (reference sequence). CDR3 sequence reads: CAWSDFPGQGFRGYTF. The CDR3 DNA reads TGTGCCTGGAGCGACTTCCCGGGACAGGGGTTTCGTGGCTACACCTTC.

This clone was seen a single time. The chain combines TRBV19 with TRBJ2-1, with 9 bases aligning to TRBD1. The V segment lost 6 bases and the J segment 8 bases; nucleotides outside the gene matches: 8. This CDR3 region has 14 residues. Germline V gene data show CDR1 as LNHDA and CDR2 as SQIVND (reference sequence). CDR3 DNA: TGTGCCAGTAGGAGAACAGGGGGCTCTGATGAGCAGTTCTTC. Its translation is CASRRTGGSDEQFF.

This clone appeared once. J is TRBJ1-3 and V is TRBV7-6; TRBD1 is a possible D gene (6 bases). This CDR3 contains 13 residues. The germline V gene has CDR1 SGHVS and CDR2 FNYEAQ. V was trimmed by 5 bases and J by 2 bases, leaving 7 bases between them. The CDR3 spells CASSRTAGNTIYF. CDR3 DNA: TGTGCCAGCAGCCGGACAGCTGGAAACACCATATATTTT.

This chain connects TRBV2 to TRBJ2-1, with D perhaps matching TRBD1 (5 bases). Germline V lookup: CDR1 SNHLY, CDR2 FYNNEI. The length of the CDR3 is 13 residues. V lost 1 base and J lost 12, with 13 bases in between. The CDR3: CASSEGGRGGQFF. The CDR3 DNA is TGTGCCAGCAGTGAAGGAGGTAGGGGCGGGCAGTTCTTC.

The chain joins TRBV4-3 to TRBJ2-7, with 8 bases matching TRBD1. CDR1 LGHNA and CDR2 YSLEER come from the germline V gene. Unmatched junction bases numbered 11, after V lost 2 bases and J lost 2 bases. The CDR3 is 17 residues long. The CDR3 here is CASSQSPGTGAAYEQYF. The DNA for the CDR3 is TGCGCCAGCAGCCAATCCCCAGGGACAGGTGCTGCCTACGAGCAGTACTTC.

This clone was observed a few times. This chain links TRBV15 with TRBJ1-1, with 8 bases lining up with TRBD1. CDR3 size: 13 residues. Germline values: CDR1 LNHNV, CDR2 YYDKDF (reference sequence). V lost 4 bases, J lost 5 bases, and 3 bases stayed unmatched. CDR3 sequence reads: CATSKDRVTEAFF. The CDR3 DNA reads as TGTGCCACCAGCAAGGACAGGGTAACTGAAGCTTTCTTT.

The chain uses TRBV5-4 and TRBJ2-3, with D maybe TRBD2 (8 bases). The CDR3 is 17 amino acids. Trimming shortened V by 5 bases and J by 4 bases, and 23 bases separated the two germline ends. Germline CDR1 reads SGHNT; CDR2 reads YYREEE (reference sequence). The CDR3: CASRTREGAFLPDTQYF. CDR3 bases: TGTGCCAGCAGGACCCGGGAGGGGGCGTTCCTGCCAGATACGCAGTATTTT. The whole variable domain, filled in from reference TRBV5-4 and TRBJ2-3, reads ETGVTQSPTHLIKTRGQQVTLRCSSQSGHNTVSWYQQALGQGPQFIFQYYREEENGRGNFPPRFSGLQFPNYSSELNVNALELDDSALYLCASRTREGAFLPDTQYFGPGTRLTVL.

The CDR3 sequence is CASSVVAGGNTGELFF. As DNA, the CDR3 is TGTGCCAGCAGCGTTGTCGCGGGGGGGAACACCGGGGAGCTGTTTTTT. The chain recombines TRBV9 with TRBJ2-2; 8 bases line up with TRBD2. V gave up 2 bases and J gave up 1 base; unmatched junction bases: 4. Germline lookup yields CDR1 SGDLS and CDR2 YYNGEE. The CDR3 covers 16 residues.

This clone was observed a single time. The genes are TRBV19 and TRBJ2-5, with 9 bases that match TRBD1. From germline, CDR1 is LNHDA and CDR2 SQIVND (reference sequence). There are 15 residues in the CDR3. With V trimmed by 5 bases and J by 3 bases, 7 bases remained unmatched. This chain's CDR3 is CASSPADRGKETQYF. In DNA, the CDR3 is TGTGCCAGTAGTCCGGCGGACAGGGGAAAAGAGACCCAGTACTTC.

The chain has TRBV7-9 and TRBJ2-5; D may be TRBD2 (6 bases). Trimming cost V 3 bases and J 5 bases, with 19 bases left between them. Germline values: CDR1 SEHNR, CDR2 FQNEAQ (reference sequence). The CDR3 totals 16 residues. CDR3 DNA: TGTGCCAGCAGCTTCCCCGGGACCGGGAGAGTGGAGACCCAGTACTTC. This gives the protein CASSFPGTGRVETQYF. The variable domain in full, completed from reference TRBV7-9 and TRBJ2-5, reads DTGVSQNPRHKITKRGQNVTFRCDPISEHNRLYWYRQTLGQGPEFLTYFQNEAQLEKSRLLSDRFSAERPKGSFSTLEIQRTEQGDSAMYLCASSFPGTGRVETQYFGPGTRLLVL.

CDR3 sequence: CAWSDSAFRYGYTF. The CDR3 DNA follows: TGTGCCTGGAGCGACTCTGCCTTCCGCTATGGCTACACCTTC. This chain connects TRBV30 to TRBJ1-2; D gene unclear. Germline assignment: CDR1 GTSNPN and CDR2 SVGIG (reference sequence). The CDR3 loop spans 14 amino acids. Trimming left V 3 bases short and J 4 bases short, with 15 bases between.

The chain uses TRBV9 and TRBJ2-3; 8 positions agree with TRBD2. The CDR3 spans 14 residues. V lost 7 bases, J lost 10 bases, and 14 bases stayed unmatched. Looked up from germline, CDR1 is SGDLS and CDR2 is YYNGEE. This CDR3 reads CASADGRAFSAQYF. Here the CDR3 DNA reads TGTGCCAGCGCCGACGGGAGGGCCTTTAGTGCGCAGTATTTT.

The chain uses TRBV18 and TRBJ2-7; D perhaps matches TRBD2 (5 bases). The V end lost 6 bases, the J end lost 1 base, and 10 bases lay between the germline ends. Looked up from germline, CDR1 is KGHSH and CDR2 is LQKENI. The CDR3 spans 13 residues. CDR3 nucleotide sequence: TGTGCCAGCTCTCCCGACTATTCCTACGAGCAGTACTTC. Encoded protein: CASSPDYSYEQYF.

V and J are TRBV11-3 and TRBJ1-3; 7 positions match TRBD1. This CDR3 is 14 amino acids long. CDR1 SGHNT and CDR2 YENEEA come from the germline V gene. Trimming removed 3 bases from V and 4 bases from J; junction bases left unmatched: 3. CDR3 DNA sequence: TGTGCCAGCAGCTTCACAGGGGTAGGAAACACCATATATTTT. Translating gives CASSFTGVGNTIYF.

This chain connects TRBV19 to TRBJ1-2; 10 bases fit TRBD1. From germline, CDR1 is LNHDA and CDR2 SQIVND (reference sequence). The CDR3 length is 15 residues. The V gene end was trimmed by 5 bases and the J gene end by 4 bases; junction bases not matched to a gene: 7. The CDR3 DNA follows: TGTGCCAGTAGTCCGGACAGGGGGTTAACCTATGGCTACACCTTC. Its translation: CASSPDRGLTYGYTF.

The DNA of the CDR3 is TGTGCCAGCAGCTTCCGGGACAGGAGATACAATGAGCAGTTCTTC. It codes for CASSFRDRRYNEQFF. The chain employs TRBV11-2 and TRBJ2-1, with TRBD1 matching over 8 bases. There are 15 residues in the CDR3. CDR1 is SGHAT and CDR2 is FQNNGV in the germline V gene. Unmatched junction bases numbered 5, after V lost 3 bases and J lost 4 bases.

The CDR3 here is CASSRTPSGRATDTQYF. The CDR3 DNA sequence: TGTGCCAGCAGCCGGACCCCTAGCGGGAGAGCCACAGATACGCAGTATTTT. The chain combines TRBV11-3 with TRBJ2-3, with 10 bases identical to TRBD2. The CDR3 has 17 amino acids. Per germline, CDR1 SGHNT and CDR2 YENEEA. With V trimmed by 5 bases and J by 2 bases, 10 bases remained unmatched.